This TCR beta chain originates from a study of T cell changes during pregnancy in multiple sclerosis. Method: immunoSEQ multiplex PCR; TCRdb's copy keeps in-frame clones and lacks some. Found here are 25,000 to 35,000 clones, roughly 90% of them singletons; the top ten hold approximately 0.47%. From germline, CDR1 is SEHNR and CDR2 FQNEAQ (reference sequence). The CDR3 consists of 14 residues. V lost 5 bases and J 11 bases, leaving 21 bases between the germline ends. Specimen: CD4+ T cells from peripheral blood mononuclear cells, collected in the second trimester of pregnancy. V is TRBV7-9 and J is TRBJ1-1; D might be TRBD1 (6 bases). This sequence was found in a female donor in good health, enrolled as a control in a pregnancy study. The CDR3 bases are TGTGCCAGCAGCCCCCCCGGGCAGGGGTTGGTTGCTTTCTTT. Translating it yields CASSPPGQGLVAFF.